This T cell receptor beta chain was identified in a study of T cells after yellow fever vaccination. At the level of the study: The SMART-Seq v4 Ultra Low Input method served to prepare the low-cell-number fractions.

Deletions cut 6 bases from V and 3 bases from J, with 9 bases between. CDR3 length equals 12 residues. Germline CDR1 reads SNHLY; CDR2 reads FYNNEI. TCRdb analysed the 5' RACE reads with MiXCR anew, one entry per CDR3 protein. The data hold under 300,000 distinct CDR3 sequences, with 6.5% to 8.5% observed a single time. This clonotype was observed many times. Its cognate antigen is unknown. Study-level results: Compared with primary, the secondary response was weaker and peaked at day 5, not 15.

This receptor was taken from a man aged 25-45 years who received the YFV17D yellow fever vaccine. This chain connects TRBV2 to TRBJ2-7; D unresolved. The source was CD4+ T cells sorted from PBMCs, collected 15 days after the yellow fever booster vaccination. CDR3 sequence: CASRRTGYEQYF. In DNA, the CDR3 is TGTGCCAGCAGGCGGACCGGCTACGAGCAGTACTTC.